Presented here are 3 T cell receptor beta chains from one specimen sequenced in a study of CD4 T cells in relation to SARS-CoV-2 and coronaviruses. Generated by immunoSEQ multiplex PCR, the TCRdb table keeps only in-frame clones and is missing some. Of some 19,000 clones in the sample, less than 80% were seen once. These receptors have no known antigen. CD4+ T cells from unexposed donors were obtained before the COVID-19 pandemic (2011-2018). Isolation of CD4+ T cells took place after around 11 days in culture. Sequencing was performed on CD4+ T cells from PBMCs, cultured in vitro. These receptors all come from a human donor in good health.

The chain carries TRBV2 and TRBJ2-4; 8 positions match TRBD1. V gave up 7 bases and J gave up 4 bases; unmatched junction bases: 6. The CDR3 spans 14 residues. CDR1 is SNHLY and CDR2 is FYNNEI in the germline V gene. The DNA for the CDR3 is TGTGCCAGCAATCAGGGGGCGGGGAAAAACATTCAGTACTTC. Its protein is CASNQGAGKNIQYF.

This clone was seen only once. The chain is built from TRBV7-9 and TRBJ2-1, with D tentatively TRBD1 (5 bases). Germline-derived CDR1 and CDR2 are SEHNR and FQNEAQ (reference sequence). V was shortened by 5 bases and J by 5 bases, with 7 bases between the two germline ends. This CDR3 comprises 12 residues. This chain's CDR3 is CASSLTDNEQFF. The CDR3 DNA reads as TGTGCCAGCAGCCTGACAGACAATGAGCAGTTCTTC.

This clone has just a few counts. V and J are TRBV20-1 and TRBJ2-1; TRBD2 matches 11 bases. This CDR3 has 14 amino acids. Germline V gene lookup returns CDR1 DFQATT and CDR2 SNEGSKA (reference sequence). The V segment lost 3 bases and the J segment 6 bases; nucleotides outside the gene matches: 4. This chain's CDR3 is CSASLTSGINEQFF. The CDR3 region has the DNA TGCAGTGCTAGTCTGACTAGCGGGATCAATGAGCAGTTCTTC.